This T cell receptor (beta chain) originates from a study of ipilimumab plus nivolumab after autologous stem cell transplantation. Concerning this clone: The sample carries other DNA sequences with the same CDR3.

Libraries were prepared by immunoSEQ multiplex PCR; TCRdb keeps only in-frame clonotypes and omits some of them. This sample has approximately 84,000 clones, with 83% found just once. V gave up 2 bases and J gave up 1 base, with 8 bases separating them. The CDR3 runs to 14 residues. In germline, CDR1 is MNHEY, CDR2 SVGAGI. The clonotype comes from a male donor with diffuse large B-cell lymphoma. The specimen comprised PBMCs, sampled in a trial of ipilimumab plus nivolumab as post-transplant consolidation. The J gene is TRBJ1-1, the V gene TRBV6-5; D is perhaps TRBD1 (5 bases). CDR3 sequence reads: CASSYGQGNTEAFF. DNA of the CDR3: TGTGCCAGCAGTTACGGGCAGGGGAACACTGAAGCTTTCTTT.